Listed below are T cell receptor beta chains from one sample, sequenced in a study of regulatory T cells in long-lasting Graves disease. TCRdb re-analysed the multiplex PCR reads in MiXCR, keeping a single row per CDR3 protein. This table has about 210,000 distinct CDR3 sequences, roughly 18% appearing once. The same data also contributed to another study, on T cells in Graves' hyperthyroidism and ophthalmopathy.

Sample: peripheral blood mononuclear cells (PBMCs), taken at new diagnosis, from a patient treated with antithyroid drugs. The source of these receptors is a woman aged 25-40 years with Graves disease. CDR3s include the opening cysteine and the closing phenylalanine or tryptophan. D genes are given only for firm matches. Some rows have no size entry. The others give once, few or many, or a class for an expanded clone.

>TRBV30|TRBD1|many|TRBJ1-6
CAWSVGQGPSPLHF
TGTGCCTGGAGTGTGGGACAGGGGCCTTCACCCCTCCACTTT
>TRBV11-2|-|many|TRBJ2-5
CASSLDSRETQYF
TGTGCCAGCAGCTTAGACAGTAGAGAGACCCAGTACTTC
>TRBV2|-|many|TRBJ2-3
CASTAVLYTDTQYF
TGTGCCAGCACAGCAGTTCTGTACACAGATACGCAGTATTTT
>TRBV12-3/TRBV12-4|-|few|TRBJ1-1
CASSFVNTEAFF
TGTGCCAGCAGTTTTGTGAACACTGAAGCTTTCTTT
>TRBV12-3/TRBV12-4|-|many|TRBJ1-4
CASSYINEKLFF
TGTGCCAGCAGTTATATCAATGAAAAACTGTTTTTT
>TRBV3-1|-|many|TRBJ2-5
CASSHVGGWEETQYF
TGTGCCAGCAGCCATGTGGGTGGTTGGGAAGAGACCCAGTACTTC
>TRBV29-1|TRBD1|many|TRBJ2-2
CSVRQGVDTGELFF
TGCAGCGTAAGACAGGGGGTCGACACCGGGGAGCTGTTTTTT
>TRBV30|-|many|TRBJ1-2
CAWSSGGVVGYGYTF
TGTGCCTGGAGTTCTGGGGGTGTGGTAGGATATGGCTACACCTTC
>TRBV20-1|TRBD1|many|TRBJ2-2
CSAEIGTGHTGELFF
TGCAGTGCTGAGATCGGGACAGGGCACACCGGGGAGCTGTTTTTT
>TRBV29-1|-|many|TRBJ2-1
CSALGGARIGNNEQFF
TGCAGCGCCCTGGGGGGCGCTAGAATAGGGAACAATGAGCAGTTCTTC
>TRBV14|-|many|TRBJ2-2
CASSQDWGRAGELFF
TGTGCCAGCAGCCAAGATTGGGGACGGGCCGGGGAGCTGTTTTTT
>TRBV7-8|TRBD1|-|TRBJ1-5
CASSLAGQGGGQPQHF
TGTGCCAGCAGCTTAGCGGGACAGGGAGGAGGTCAGCCCCAGCATTTT
>TRBV19|-|-|TRBJ2-3
CASRGATDTQYF
TGTGCCAGTAGAGGGGCCACAGATACGCAGTATTTT
>TRBV2|-|many|TRBJ2-1
CASHPRGRFYNEQFF
TGTGCCAGTCATCCCCGGGGAAGGTTCTACAATGAGCAGTTCTTC
>TRBV6-1|TRBD1|many|TRBJ2-5
CASSPGQLGETQYF
TGTGCCAGCAGTCCGGGACAGCTAGGAGAGACCCAGTACTTC
>TRBV2|-|many|TRBJ1-3
CASSDRVLRGNTIYF
TGTGCCAGCAGTGACCGGGTATTGCGTGGAAACACCATATATTTT
>TRBV27|-|many|TRBJ1-2
CAVGPQIPPYGYTF
TGTGCCGTCGGGCCGCAGATCCCTCCCTATGGCTACACCTTC
>TRBV20-1|TRBD2|many|TRBJ2-5
CSARELAGLQETQYF
TGCAGTGCTAGAGAACTAGCGGGCCTACAAGAGACCCAGTACTTC
>TRBV6-1|-|many|TRBJ1-4
CASSEAAGSGGDLREKLFF
TGTGCCAGCAGTGAAGCGGCCGGTTCCGGGGGCGACTTGCGCGAAAAACTGTTTTTT
>TRBV11-2|TRBD2|many|TRBJ2-1
CASSFSPSGGGNEQFF
TGTGCCAGCAGCTTTTCCCCTAGCGGGGGGGGAAATGAGCAGTTCTTC
>TRBV7-6|TRBD1|many|TRBJ2-3
CASSPTGQKVTDTQYF
TGTGCCAGCAGCCCGACAGGGCAGAAGGTGACAGATACGCAGTATTTT
>TRBV19|-|many|TRBJ1-2
CASSATHGYTF
TGTGCCAGTAGCGCGACACACGGCTACACCTTC
>TRBV15|-|many|TRBJ2-1
CATSRETAYNEQFF
TGTGCCACCAGCAGAGAAACAGCCTACAATGAGCAGTTCTTC
>TRBV5-1|TRBD2|many|TRBJ2-7
CASSSGLAGGPSYEQYF
TGCGCCAGCAGCTCGGGACTAGCGGGAGGTCCGTCCTACGAGCAGTACTTC
>TRBV12-3/TRBV12-4|-|many|TRBJ2-1
CASSQLLGLNEQFF
TGTGCCAGCAGTCAACTACTCGGGCTCAATGAGCAGTTCTTC
>TRBV2|TRBD1|many|TRBJ1-2
CASVEGAQYGYTF
TGTGCCAGCGTTGAGGGGGCACAGTATGGCTACACCTTC
>TRBV11-2|TRBD1|-|TRBJ2-2
CASSWDSANTGELFF
TGTGCCAGCAGCTGGGACAGCGCGAACACCGGGGAGCTGTTTTTT
>TRBV20-1|TRBD1|many|TRBJ1-1
CSARGQALEAEAFF
TGCAGTGCTAGGGGACAGGCCCTGGAGGCTGAAGCTTTCTTT
>TRBV6-1|TRBD2|many|TRBJ2-1
CASKRLGLADYYNEQFF
TGTGCCAGCAAACGATTGGGGCTAGCGGATTACTACAATGAGCAGTTCTTC
>TRBV12-3/TRBV12-4|TRBD1|-|TRBJ1-2
CASSFGTALCGYTF
TGTGCCAGCAGTTTTGGGACAGCTCTATGTGGCTACACCTTC
>TRBV5-1|-|many|TRBJ1-3
CASSLDAGRSGNTIYF
TGCGCCAGCAGCTTGGATGCCGGACGCTCTGGAAACACCATATATTTT
>TRBV11-2|-|many|TRBJ1-2
CASSLGTSYGYTF
TGTGCCAGCAGCCTAGGGACCTCCTATGGCTACACCTTC
>TRBV5-4|-|many|TRBJ2-3
CASSLYGTDTQYF
TGTGCCAGCAGCTTGTACGGGACAGATACGCAGTATTTT
>TRBV6-1|-|many|TRBJ1-2
CASSSDWVYGYTF
TGTGCCAGCTCCTCCGACTGGGTCTATGGCTACACCTTC
>TRBV20-1|-|many|TRBJ2-1
CSARVINEQFF
TGCAGTGCTAGGGTTATCAATGAGCAGTTCTTC
>TRBV5-8|TRBD1|-|TRBJ2-2
CASSWDRERGELFF
TGTGCCAGCAGCTGGGACAGGGAACGGGGGGAGCTGTTTTTT
>TRBV2|TRBD2|many|TRBJ2-5
CASSGLSGKSGETQYF
TGTGCCAGCAGCGGGCTTAGCGGGAAGTCCGGAGAGACCCAGTACTTC
>TRBV20-1|TRBD2|many|TRBJ2-3
CSASSPTSGTDTQYF
TGCAGTGCCTCCTCGCCGACTAGCGGCACAGATACGCAGTATTTT
>TRBV7-2|-|-|TRBJ2-1
CASSGSGYSYNEQFF
TGTGCCAGCAGCGGCAGCGGGTACTCCTACAATGAGCAGTTCTTC
>TRBV11-3|-|-|TRBJ2-7
CASGNSYEQYF
TGTGCCAGCGGGAACTCCTACGAGCAGTACTTC
>TRBV7-9|TRBD1|many|TRBJ1-2
CASSSGTGDHGYTF
TGTGCCAGCAGTTCCGGGACAGGGGATCATGGCTACACCTTC
>TRBV7-8|TRBD2|-|TRBJ2-3
CASSARLAGGPRDTQYF
TGTGCCAGCAGCGCTCGACTAGCGGGAGGGCCTCGAGATACGCAGTATTTT
>TRBV7-9|TRBD2|many|TRBJ2-3
CASSLGPGTSGAASTDTQYF
TGTGCCAGCAGCTTAGGCCCCGGGACTAGCGGGGCCGCTAGCACAGATACGCAGTATTTT
>TRBV27|-|-|TRBJ1-2
CASNPIEVPSYGYTF
TGTGCCAGCAATCCCATAGAGGTCCCCTCCTATGGCTACACCTTC
>TRBV12-5|-|-|TRBJ1-3
CASGLVQKDLYSGNTIYF
TGTGCTAGTGGTTTAGTACAGAAAGACCTATACTCTGGAAACACCATATATTTT
>TRBV6-1|TRBD1|many|TRBJ2-6
CASPTGGSSGANVLTF
TGTGCCAGCCCTACAGGGGGGTCCTCTGGGGCCAACGTCCTGACTTTC
>TRBV3-1|-|many|TRBJ1-4
CASSHQQGPGEKLFF
TGTGCCAGCAGCCACCAACAGGGACCTGGCGAAAAACTGTTTTTT
>TRBV5-6|-|-|TRBJ1-1
CASSLGHSVMMNTEAFF
TGTGCCAGCAGCTTAGGACATTCGGTGATGATGAACACTGAAGCTTTCTTT
>TRBV28|TRBD1|many|TRBJ1-2
CASSLWTGGYYGYTF
TGTGCCAGCAGTTTATGGACAGGGGGCTACTATGGCTACACCTTC
>TRBV28|-|many|TRBJ1-2
CASSLPGGYTF
TGTGCCAGCAGTTTACCAGGCGGCTACACCTTC
>TRBV12-3/TRBV12-4|TRBD2|few|TRBJ2-7
CASSLRDGGSSYEQYF
TGTGCCAGCAGTTTAAGAGATGGCGGGAGCTCCTACGAGCAGTACTTC
>TRBV12-3/TRBV12-4|-|-|TRBJ2-3
CATVAPNTDTQYF
TGTGCTACGGTAGCGCCGAACACAGATACGCAGTATTTT
>TRBV19|-|many|TRBJ1-5
CASSIRGQPQHF
TGTGCCAGTAGTATAAGGGGCCAGCCCCAGCATTTT
>TRBV5-1|-|-|TRBJ1-1
CASTPGKNTEAFF
TGCGCCAGCACCCCGGGGAAGAACACTGAAGCTTTCTTT
>TRBV12-3/TRBV12-4|-|many|TRBJ1-4
CASSKSGVQATNEKLFF
TGTGCCAGCAGTAAGTCTGGGGTTCAGGCAACTAATGAAAAACTGTTTTTT